This entry features one T cell receptor (beta chain) sequence. CDR3 length: 15 residues. Germline V CDR1 and CDR2: MNHEY, SMNVEV (reference sequence). V trimming: 5 bases; J trimming: 10 bases; junction bases outside the gene matches: 11. This sample was included in a study of molecular identifiers for immune sequencing clone quantification. Using 10%, 30% or 50% RNA, naive CD8 libraries were derived from around 20,000 to 990,000 sorted cells. Bulk TCR libraries were made with methods that had been previously described and with listed TCR primers. TCRdb processed the PCR reads anew with MiXCR; each CDR3 protein has one entry. The sample contains about 640,000 distinct CDR3 sequences, 15% to 20% of which appear only once.

The sequenced sample was naive CD8+ T cells from blood, with Jurkat cell RNA spiked in. The subset here: FACS-sorted CD8+CD4-CCR7+CD45RA+ naive T cells. The V call is TRBV27, the J call TRBJ2-1, with 10 bases lining up with TRBD2. The receptor was derived from a human donor in good health. Some libraries in this study had Jurkat cell RNA spiked in. The CDR3 region is CASSPLAGGPKEQFF. The DNA of the CDR3 is TGTGCCAGCAGTCCGTTAGCGGGAGGCCCCAAGGAGCAGTTCTTC.